The clone carrying this TCR beta chain was recorded only once. Antigen unknown. Its ends do not fully match the called genes, so a read error is possible. Each of the donors had around 9 milliliters of peripheral blood drawn into EDTA-treated Vacutainer tubes. This sample is part of a study of blood T cells in healthy people across ages. The study's findings and limits: Higher diversity, along with more naive CD4+ cells, distinguished long-lived donors from aged donors.

Through a sample-barcoded 5' primer and a J-beta primer mix, a second PCR was run for roughly 6 to 11 cycles. Using its own MiXCR run on the 5' RACE reads, TCRdb lists one record per CDR3 protein. The table lists approximately 700,000 distinct CDR3 sequences, approximately 29% of them singletons, with 15% in the top ten. The material sequenced was blood. This receptor was obtained from a woman over 75 in good health.

The CDR3 nucleotides read TGCGCCAGCAGCTTAGCGCTGGCGGGGACCCAGTACTTC. This translates into CASSLALAGTQYF. The chain has TRBV7-2 and TRBJ2-7, with a weak D call TRBD2 (5 bases). Gene TRBJ2-5 matches the end of the DNA better, so the J call may be wrong. The CDR3 runs to 13 residues. The germline gives CDR1 SGHTA, CDR2 FQGNSA.